Listed here are 26 T cell receptor beta chains from one sample, sequenced in a study of blood T cells in healthy people across ages. It was with a sample-barcoded 5' primer and a J-beta primer mix that a second PCR of roughly 7 to 12 cycles was run. TCRdb independently ran MiXCR on the 5' RACE reads; one entry per CDR3 protein. This sample has roughly 1,100,000 distinct CDR3 sequences, with about 25% found just once. The sample was also reused in another study, on T cells of mothers and their children.

Source material: blood. The origin of the receptors is a girl aged 2-10 years in good health.

Here the CDR3 reads CSVEIPSGYSYEQYF. CDR3 coding DNA: TGCAGCGTTGAAATCCCTAGCGGATACTCCTACGAGCAGTACTTC. The V call is TRBV29-1, the J call TRBJ2-7, with TRBD2 matching 7 bases. The CDR3 runs 15 residues. In germline, CDR1 is SQVTM, CDR2 ANQGSEA. V gave up 2 bases and J gave up 0 bases; unmatched junction bases: 7.

This clonotype appeared a few times. The chain employs TRBV6-5 and TRBJ2-4; possible D gene TRBD2, 5 bases. The CDR3 spans 14 residues. Trimming took 6 bases from V and 1 from J, leaving 10 bases between them. Germline-derived CDR1 and CDR2 are MNHEY and SVGAGI. CDR3 protein: CASSERDAKNIQYF. In DNA form, the CDR3 reads TGTGCCAGCAGCGAACGGGATGCCAAAAACATTCAGTACTTC.

This clonotype was observed a handful of times. A single base separates this from a much larger clone, so it may be a read error. The DNA for the CDR3 is TGCGCCAGCAGCCAAGATGGGCACCAGGCGACCCAGTACTTC. Its translation is CASSQDGHQATQYF. The V and J genes are TRBV4-1 and TRBJ2-5; D is ambiguous. The CDR3 totals 14 residues. V lost 0 bases, J lost 7 bases, and 12 bases lay in between. Germline V lookup: CDR1 MGHRA, CDR2 YSYEKL.

This clonotype was picked up a small number of times. This chain joins TRBV2 and TRBJ1-4; D is undetermined. V was clipped by 6 bases and J by 0 bases, with 5 bases between them. Looked up from germline, CDR1 is SNHLY and CDR2 is FYNNEI. There are 13 residues in the CDR3. The CDR3: CASRDATNEKLFF. DNA for the CDR3: TGTGCCAGCAGAGATGCAACTAATGAAAAACTGTTTTTT.

This clonotype was found a few times. The rearrangement uses TRBV28 and TRBJ2-7, with D maybe TRBD2 (5 bases). The length of the CDR3 is 14 residues. V lost 2 bases and J lost 5, with 13 bases in between. The V gene's germline CDR1 is MDHEN and CDR2 SYDVKM. The CDR3 loop is CASSLAGSGHEQYF. Here the CDR3 DNA reads TGTGCCAGCAGTTTAGCGGGTTCTGGGCACGAGCAGTACTTC.

The chain employs TRBV7-2 and TRBJ2-1; the match to TRBD2 covers 8 bases. The assigned J gene may be wrong: the sequence end matches TRBJ2-7 better. From germline, CDR1 is SGHTA and CDR2 FQGNSA. CDR3 length: 14 residues. The CDR3 DNA follows: TGTGCCAGCAGCTTCCCCGGACTAGCCGACGAGCAGTACTTC. Protein: CASSFPGLADEQYF.

This clonotype was detected a few times. The V call is TRBV12-3 or TRBV12-4, the J call TRBJ1-1, with 9 bases lining up with TRBD1. CDR3 size: 16 residues. Trimming removed 1 base from V and 5 bases from J; junction bases left unmatched: 8. CDR3 amino acids: CASSLGTGVFWTEAFF. The CDR3, as DNA: TGTGCCAGCAGTTTAGGGACAGGGGTTTTTTGGACTGAAGCTTTCTTT.

V gene TRBV5-1 combines with J gene TRBJ2-1; unclear D gene. This CDR3 region has 14 residues. V was shortened by 7 bases and J by 4 bases, with 15 bases between the two germline ends. Germline CDR1 reads SGHRS; CDR2 reads YFSETQ. CDR3 residues: CASGADRSYNEQFF. CDR3 nucleotides: TGCGCCAGCGGAGCAGACCGGTCTTACAATGAGCAGTTCTTC.

The chain is built from TRBV20-1 and TRBJ2-1; 8 bases match TRBD1. After removal of 5 bases from V and 6 bases from J, the junction contained 12 bases not matched to a gene. The CDR3 loop spans 15 amino acids. Per germline, CDR1 DFQATT and CDR2 SNEGSKA (reference sequence). CDR3 amino acids: CSASGFTGGPNEQFF. The CDR3, as DNA: TGCAGTGCTTCCGGATTTACAGGGGGTCCCAATGAGCAGTTCTTC.

This clonotype was picked up a small number of times. This sequence joins TRBV27 and TRBJ2-7, with D perhaps TRBD1 (6 bases). Trimming removed 4 bases from V and 3 bases from J, with 13 bases in between. CDR3 length: 14 amino acids. CDR1 is MNHEY, CDR2 SMNVEV, per germline (reference sequence). CDR3 region: CASSSTGSLYEQYF. The CDR3 bases are TGTGCCAGCAGTTCCACAGGGAGCCTCTACGAGCAGTACTTC.

This clonotype has just a few counts. The V and J genes are TRBV3-1 and TRBJ2-4; 8 positions agree with TRBD1. The CDR3 length is 13 residues. The V gene's germline CDR1 is LGHDT and CDR2 YNNKEL (reference sequence). Trimming cost V 8 bases and J 8 bases; bases outside gene matches: 8. The CDR3 DNA reads as TGTGCCAGCGGATATCAGGGGGCGGACATTCAGTACTTC. It encodes CASGYQGADIQYF.

In this sample, this clonotype turned up a few times. The gene calls are TRBV9 and TRBJ2-6; D ambiguous. The germline V gene has CDR1 SGDLS and CDR2 YYNGEE. The CDR3 sequence is 14 residues long. The V gene lost 5 bases and the J gene lost 2 bases, with 8 bases spanning the gap. CDR3 in DNA: TGTGCCAGCAGTCGAGCTACTGGGGCCAACGTCCTGACTTTC. It specifies CASSRATGANVLTF.

The sample holds a few counts of this clonotype. This rearrangement joins TRBV7-9 to TRBJ2-5, with no clear D. The better agreement between TRBJ2-1 and the DNA end casts doubt on the J call. Germline CDR1 and CDR2: SEHNR and FQNEAQ (reference sequence). This CDR3 spans 13 amino acids. The CDR3 region is CASSPGLLDEQFF. The DNA for the CDR3 is TGTGCCAGCAGCCCCGGGTTGCTTGATGAGCAGTTCTTC.

The gene calls are TRBV4-2 and TRBJ2-7, with D possibly TRBD1 on 5 matching bases. The V end lost 1 base, the J end lost 6 bases, and 16 bases lay between the germline ends. This CDR3 region has 15 residues. The germline CDR1 and CDR2 sequences are LGHNA and YNFKEQ. The DNA for the CDR3 is TGTGCCAGCAGCCAAGCCCAGGGCATCATCAGCGAGCAGTACTTC. This translates into CASSQAQGIISEQYF.

V and J are TRBV15 and TRBJ2-1; D remains ambiguous. The CDR3 loop spans 14 amino acids. Germline-derived CDR1 and CDR2 are LNHNV and YYDKDF (reference sequence). The V end was cut by 0 bases, the J end by 10 bases, with 13 bases between. The DNA for the CDR3 is TGTGCCACCAGCAGAGAAGCTTCACCCACGGAGCAGTTCTTC. This gives the protein CATSREASPTEQFF. Combining the CDR3 with reference TRBV15 and TRBJ2-1 gives the whole variable domain DAMVIQNPRYQVTQFGKPVTLSCSQTLNHNVMYWYQQKSSQAPKLLFHYYDKDFNNEADTPDNFQSRRPNTSFCFLDIRSPGLGDTAMYLCATSREASPTEQFFGPGTRLTVL.

The chain employs TRBV12-3 or TRBV12-4 and TRBJ2-6; tentative D call: TRBD1 (5 bases). Between the trimmed V and J ends, which lost 5 bases and 0 bases, there was a span of 20 bases. The CDR3 is 19 residues long. CDR3 DNA sequence: TGTGCCAGCAGTCCACTACCGACAGTTCTTCCCTCTGGGGCCAACGTCCTGACTTTC. The encoded protein is CASSPLPTVLPSGANVLTF.

This clonotype was picked up a small number of times. The chain recombines TRBV29-1 with TRBJ1-2; no clear D. This CDR3 is 16 amino acids long. The germline gives CDR1 SQVTM, CDR2 ANQGSEA. Trimming removed 1 base from V and 3 bases from J, with 18 bases in between. The CDR3 nucleotides are TGCAGCGTTGAAGGGGCCCTCGGGGAGCTCTACTATGGCTACACCTTC. It encodes CSVEGALGELYYGYTF. Together with reference TRBV29-1 and TRBJ1-2, the CDR3 gives the full variable domain: SAVISQKPSRDICQRGTSLTIQCQVDSQVTMMFWYRQQPGQSLTLIATANQGSEATYESGFVIDKFPISRPNLTFSTLTVSNMSPEDSSIYLCSVEGALGELYYGYTFGSGTRLTVV.

This clonotype appeared a few times. This chain joins TRBV28 and TRBJ2-1; no reliable D call. V lost 2 bases to trimming and J lost 8 bases, with 16 bases between them. Germline V CDR1 and CDR2: MDHEN, SYDVKM. The CDR3 totals 15 residues. DNA for the CDR3: TGTGCCAGCAGTTTAACCGGGTCCCGAAACGATGAGCAGTTCTTC. It yields the protein CASSLTGSRNDEQFF.

The chain is built from TRBV20-1 and TRBJ2-2, with D unresolved. Germline V gene lookup returns CDR1 DFQATT and CDR2 SNEGSKA (reference sequence). CDR3 size: 14 residues. V was clipped by 0 bases and J by 1 base, with 6 bases between them. The CDR3 reads CSARDQRNTGELFF. Written as DNA, the CDR3 is TGCAGTGCTAGAGACCAGAGGAACACCGGGGAGCTGTTTTTT.

This clonotype was detected a few times. The CDR3 region is CASSLSPSGFLNEQFF. CDR3 coding DNA: TGTGCCAGCAGCTTAAGTCCTAGCGGGTTCCTCAATGAGCAGTTCTTC. The chain joins TRBV7-9 to TRBJ2-1, with 8 bases that match TRBD2. CDR1 and CDR2 from the germline V gene are SEHNR and FQNEAQ (reference sequence). The V segment lost 2 bases and the J segment 6 bases; nucleotides outside the gene matches: 9. The length of the CDR3 is 16 residues.

The V and J genes are TRBV14 and TRBJ1-1; D unclear. The CDR3 sequence is 13 residues long. Germline assignment: CDR1 SGHDN and CDR2 FVKESK. Trimming stripped 6 bases from V and 4 bases from J, with 12 bases between. The CDR3 nucleotides read TGTGCCAGCAGTCAGACCTGGGGCACTGAAGCTTTCTTT. This encodes CASSQTWGTEAFF.

This clonotype was observed a handful of times. V is TRBV15 and J is TRBJ2-4, with D perhaps assigned TRBD1 or TRBD2 (6 bases each). This CDR3 spans 14 amino acids. The germline CDR1 and CDR2 sequences are LNHNV and YYDKDF (reference sequence). V was shortened by 1 base and J by 8 bases, with 12 bases between the two germline ends. CDR3 nucleotide sequence: TGTGCCACCAGCAGAGGAGGGGGGATGGACATTCAGTACTTC. It is translated as CATSRGGGMDIQYF.

This clonotype was counted only a few times. The rearrangement uses TRBV27 and TRBJ2-3; possible D gene TRBD1, 5 bases. The CDR3 runs 15 residues. The V end was cut by 2 bases, the J end by 0 bases, with 9 bases between. Germline V gene lookup returns CDR1 MNHEY and CDR2 SMNVEV (reference sequence). Here the CDR3 DNA reads TGTGCCAGCAGTTTAGAGACAGTTAGCACAGATACGCAGTATTTT. Translated: CASSLETVSTDTQYF.

The chain couples TRBV13 to TRBJ2-3; D possibly corresponds to TRBD2 (6 bases). V gave up 3 bases and J gave up 2 bases, with 9 bases separating them. Looked up from germline, CDR1 is PRHDT and CDR2 is FYEKMQ (reference sequence). The CDR3 runs 14 residues. CDR3: CASSLASATDTQYF. The CDR3 DNA is TGTGCCAGCAGCTTGGCTAGCGCCACAGATACGCAGTATTTT.

The rearrangement joins TRBV11-2 to TRBJ2-3, with 10 bases matching TRBD2. This CDR3 has 19 amino acids. Germline-derived CDR1 and CDR2 are SGHAT and FQNNGV. The ends lost 1 base at V and 1 base at J; junction bases unmatched: 11. The CDR3 DNA reads as TGTGCCAGCAGCTTAGTCCCTTTTACTAGCGGGACCCGCACAGATACGCAGTATTTT. Translating gives CASSLVPFTSGTRTDTQYF.

This clonotype was counted only a few times. The chain couples TRBV10-3 to TRBJ2-5, with D tentatively TRBD1 (6 bases). The CDR3 sequence is 15 residues long. The V gene's germline CDR1 is ENHRY and CDR2 SYGVKD. V lost 0 bases and J lost 5, with 13 bases in between. CDR3 loop: CAISESHRASETQYF. CDR3 in DNA: TGTGCCATCAGTGAGTCACACAGGGCGTCGGAGACCCAGTACTTC.